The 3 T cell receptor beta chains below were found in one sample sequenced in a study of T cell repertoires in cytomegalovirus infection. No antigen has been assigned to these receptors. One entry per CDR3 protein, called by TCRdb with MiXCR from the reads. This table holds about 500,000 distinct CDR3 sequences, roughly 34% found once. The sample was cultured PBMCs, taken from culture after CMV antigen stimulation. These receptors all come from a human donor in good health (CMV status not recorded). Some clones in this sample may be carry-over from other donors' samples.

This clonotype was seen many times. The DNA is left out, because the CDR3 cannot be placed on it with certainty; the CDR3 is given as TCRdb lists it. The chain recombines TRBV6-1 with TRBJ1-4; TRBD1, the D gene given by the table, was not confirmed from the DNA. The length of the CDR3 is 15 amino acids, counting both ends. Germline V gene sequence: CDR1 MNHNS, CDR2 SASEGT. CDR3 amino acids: CASSTSTGWGEKLFF.

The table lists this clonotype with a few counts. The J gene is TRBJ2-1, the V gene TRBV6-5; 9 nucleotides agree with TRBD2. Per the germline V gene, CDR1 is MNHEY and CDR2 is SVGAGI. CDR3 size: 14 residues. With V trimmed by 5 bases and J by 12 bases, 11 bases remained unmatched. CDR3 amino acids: CASSPAGGFVGQFF. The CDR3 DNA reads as TGTGCCAGCAGTCCAGCGGGAGGCTTCGTAGGGCAGTTCTTC.

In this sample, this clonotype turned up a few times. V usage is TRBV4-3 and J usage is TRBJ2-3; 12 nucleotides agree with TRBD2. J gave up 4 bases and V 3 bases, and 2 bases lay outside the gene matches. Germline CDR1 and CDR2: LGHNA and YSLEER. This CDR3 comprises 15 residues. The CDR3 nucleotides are TGCGCCAGCAGCCAGACTAGCGGGAGCGCAGATACGCAGTATTTT. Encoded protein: CASSQTSGSADTQYF.